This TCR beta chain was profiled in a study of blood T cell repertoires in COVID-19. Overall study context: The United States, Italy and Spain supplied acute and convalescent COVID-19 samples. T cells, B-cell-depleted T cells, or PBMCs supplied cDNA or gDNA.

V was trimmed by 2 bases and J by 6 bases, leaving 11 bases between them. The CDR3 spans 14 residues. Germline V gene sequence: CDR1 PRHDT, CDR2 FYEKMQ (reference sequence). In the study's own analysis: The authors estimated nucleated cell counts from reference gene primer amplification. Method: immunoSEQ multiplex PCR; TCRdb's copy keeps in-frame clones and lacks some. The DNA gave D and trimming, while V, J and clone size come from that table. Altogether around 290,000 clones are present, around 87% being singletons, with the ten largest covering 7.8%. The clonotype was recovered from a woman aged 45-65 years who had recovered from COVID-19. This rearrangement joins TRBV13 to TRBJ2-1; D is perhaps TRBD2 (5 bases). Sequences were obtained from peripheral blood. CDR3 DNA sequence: TGTGCCAGCAGCTTACGAGGGAGCCGCAATGAGCAGTTCTTC. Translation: CASSLRGSRNEQFF.